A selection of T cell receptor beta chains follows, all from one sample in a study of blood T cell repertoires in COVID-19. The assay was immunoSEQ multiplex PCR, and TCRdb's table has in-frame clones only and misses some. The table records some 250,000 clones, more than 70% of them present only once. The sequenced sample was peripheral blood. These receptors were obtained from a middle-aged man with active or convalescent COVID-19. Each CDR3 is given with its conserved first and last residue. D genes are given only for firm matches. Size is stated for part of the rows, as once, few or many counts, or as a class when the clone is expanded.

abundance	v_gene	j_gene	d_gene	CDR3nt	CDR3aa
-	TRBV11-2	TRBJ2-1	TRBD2	TGTGCCAGCAGCTTATCTAGCGGGGGGACCCTCTCGTCATACAATGAGCAGTTCTTC	CASSLSSGGTLSSYNEQFF
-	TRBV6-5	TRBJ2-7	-	TGTGCCAGCAGGAACCGGGGGAGCTCCTACGAGCAGTACTTC	CASRNRGSSYEQYF
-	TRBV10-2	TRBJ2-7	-	TGCGCCAGCAGTGAGTCGGCGGGAATATCTGAGCAGTACTTC	CASSESAGISEQYF
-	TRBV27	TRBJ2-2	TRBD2	TGTGCCAGCAGAATTTCCGGGAGGACGAACACCGGGGAGCTGTTTTTT	CASRISGRTNTGELFF
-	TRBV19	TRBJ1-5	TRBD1	TGTGCCAGTAGTTTAGGACAGGGACGGGAAGCGAGCAATCAGCCCCAGCATTTT	CASSLGQGREASNQPQHF
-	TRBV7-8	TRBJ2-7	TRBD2	TGTGCCAGCAGCCGGGGGGGGCTAGCGGACTTCTACGAGCAGTACTTC	CASSRGGLADFYEQYF
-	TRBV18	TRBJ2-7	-	TGTGCCAGCTCACCACGAGGGAACGAGCAGTACTTC	CASSPRGNEQYF
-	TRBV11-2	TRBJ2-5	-	TGTGCCAGCAGCATCGATCCTACGCGGCAAGAGACCCAGTACTTC	CASSIDPTRQETQYF
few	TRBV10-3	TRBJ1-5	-	TGTGCCATCAGTGCCGGGGGTAGACAGCCCCAGCATTTT	CAISAGGRQPQHF
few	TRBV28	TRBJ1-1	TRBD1	TGTGCCAGCAGTGAACCGGGACAGGGCACTAGCAGAGCTTTCTTT	CASSEPGQGTSRAFF
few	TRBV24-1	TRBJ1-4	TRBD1	TGTGCCACCAGTGATTCCATGGACAGGGGAGGCGAAAAACTGTTTTTT	CATSDSMDRGGEKLFF
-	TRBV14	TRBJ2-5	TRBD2	TGTGCCAGCAGCTTTCGGACTAGCGGGAGGGAGACCCAGTACTTC	CASSFRTSGRETQYF
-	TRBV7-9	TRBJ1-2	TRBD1	TGTGCCAGCCTTCCTGGACAGGGGAGATATGGCTACACCTTC	CASLPGQGRYGYTF
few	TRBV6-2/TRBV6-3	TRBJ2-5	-	TGTGCCAGCAGTTACCAGGGGATAGGTCAAGAGACCCAGTACTTC	CASSYQGIGQETQYF
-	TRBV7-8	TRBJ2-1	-	TGTGCCAGCAGCTTAAAGTCGGATGAGCAGTTCTTC	CASSLKSDEQFF
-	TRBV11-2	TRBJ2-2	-	TGTGCCAGCAGCTTAGATCTTGACGGGAGTTTGGCCGGGGAGCTGTTTTTT	CASSLDLDGSLAGELFF
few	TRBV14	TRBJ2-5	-	TGTGCCAGCAGCCAAGTTTTATACAGCCAAGAGACCCAGTACTTC	CASSQVLYSQETQYF
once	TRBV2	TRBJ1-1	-	TGTGCCAGCAGGAAACAGGGTAACACTGAAGCTTTCTTT	CASRKQGNTEAFF
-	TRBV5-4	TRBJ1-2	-	TGTGCCAGCAACCCAGCAGGGGATGACTATGGCTACACCTTC	CASNPAGDDYGYTF
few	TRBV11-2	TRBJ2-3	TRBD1	TGTGCCAGCAGCTTAGAGCCGGGACAGGCTTCCACAGATACGCAGTATTTT	CASSLEPGQASTDTQYF
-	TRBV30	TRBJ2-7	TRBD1	TGTGCCTGGACCGCGCCTTGGGACAGCTTCTACGAGCAGTACTTC	CAWTAPWDSFYEQYF
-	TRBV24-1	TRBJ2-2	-	TGTGCCACCACGAGGGCTAACACCGGGGAGCTGTTTTTT	CATTRANTGELFF
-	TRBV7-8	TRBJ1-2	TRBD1	TGTGCCAGCAGCCGCACAGGGGGCTCTAACTATGGCTACACCTTC	CASSRTGGSNYGYTF
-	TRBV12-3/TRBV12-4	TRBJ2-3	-	TGTGCCAGCAGTTCTGCAGATACGCAGTATTTT	CASSSADTQYF
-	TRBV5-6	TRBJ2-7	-	TGTGCCAGCAGCCCGGCCGGCAGGGTGAACTACGAGCAGTACTTC	CASSPAGRVNYEQYF
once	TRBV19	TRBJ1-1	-	TGTGCCAGTAGTCCTCGGACAGCTATGAACACTGAAGCTTTCTTT	CASSPRTAMNTEAFF
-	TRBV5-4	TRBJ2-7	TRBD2	TGTGCCAGCACCCATAGCGGGAGGGCCGGTACCTACGAGCAGTACTTC	CASTHSGRAGTYEQYF
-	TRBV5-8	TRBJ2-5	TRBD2	TGTGCCAGCAGCCTGGGACTAGCGGTTCAAGAGACCCAGTACTTC	CASSLGLAVQETQYF
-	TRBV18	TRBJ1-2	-	TGTGCCAGCTCACAATCGGACGGACGGAGGGGCTACACCTTC	CASSQSDGRRGYTF
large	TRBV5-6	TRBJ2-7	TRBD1	TGTGCCAGCAGCCCGACAGGGTCCTACGAGCAGTACTTC	CASSPTGSYEQYF
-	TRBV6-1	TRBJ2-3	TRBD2	TGTGCCAGCAGTGAAGGGGGAGCGGGGGTACGTCTCACAGATACGCAGTATTTT	CASSEGGAGVRLTDTQYF
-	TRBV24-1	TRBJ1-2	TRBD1	TGTGCCACCGTTGGGACAGTGTATGGCTACACCTTC	CATVGTVYGYTF
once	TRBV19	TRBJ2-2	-	TGTGCCAGTAGTGTACAGGTAACGAACACCGGGGAGCTGTTTTTT	CASSVQVTNTGELFF
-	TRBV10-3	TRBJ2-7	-	TGTGCCATCAGTGACGGTTCAGGCTCCTACGAGCAGTACTTC	CAISDGSGSYEQYF